The TCR beta chain under discussion was sequenced for a study of graft-versus-host responses after intestinal transplantation. The method was immunoSEQ multiplex PCR; TCRdb's version includes in-frame clones alone and lacks a portion of them. The sample consists of around 64,000 clones, 90% to 95% of them appearing once. Deletions cut 3 bases from V and 4 bases from J, with 21 bases between. The CDR3 runs to 17 residues. Germline CDR1 and CDR2: MGHRA and YSYEKL. This clone was picked up one time. Its antigen is still unknown. This clonotype was obtained from a human donor who was the organ donor for an intestinal transplant. This sample comprised unstimulated CD4+ T cells sorted from spleen or lymph node cells, obtained before transplant. The chain combines TRBV4-1 with TRBJ1-2, with D uncertain. The CDR3 DNA is TGCGCCAGCAGCCAGCAGCTCCAGAACCGAAAGACCTATGGCTACACCTTC. Its translation: CASSQQLQNRKTYGYTF.